What follows are 10 T cell receptor beta chains derived from one specimen sequenced in a study of Ad26.COV2.S vaccination and SARS-CoV-2 variants. The treatment is: some 19 received Ad26.COV2.S at low or high dose, single or two shots; five or six received placebo; per-sample allocation not given. Collection of the samples took place on day 63 after the first injection of vaccine or placebo. Sequencing was performed with immunoSEQ multiplex PCR; in TCRdb, only in-frame clones are kept and a portion is missing. The profile shows roughly 460,000 clones, 89% of them singletons. The sequencing used peripheral blood, collected in a trial of Ad26.COV2.S vaccine versus placebo. The receptors derive from a person aged 18-65 years who received the Ad26.COV2.S COVID-19 vaccine or a placebo.

The chain has TRBV3-1 (or the pseudogene TRBV3-2) and TRBJ1-2; D possibly corresponds to TRBD1 (6 bases). Germline CDR1 and CDR2: LGHDT and YNNKEL (reference sequence). V was cut by 1 base and J by 4 bases, with 16 bases left in between. There are 16 residues in the CDR3. The chain's CDR3 is CASSQATGGLRYGYTF. CDR3 coding DNA: TGTGCCAGCAGCCAAGCGACAGGCGGGTTACGCTATGGCTACACCTTC.

The rearrangement links TRBV6-2 or TRBV6-3 to TRBJ1-5; no clear D gene. Germline V lookup: CDR1 MNHEY, CDR2 SVGEGT. V was clipped by 2 bases and J by 10 bases, with 21 bases between them. The CDR3 length is 16 residues. The CDR3 DNA follows: TGTGCCAGCAGTTACCCAGCCGGAGGGTCATATCTTCCCCAGCATTTT. Translating it yields CASSYPAGGSYLPQHF.

This chain links TRBV4-2 with TRBJ2-7, with D perhaps being TRBD1 or TRBD2 (6 bases each). The V and J ends lost 4 bases and 6 bases respectively, with 19 bases between them. CDR1 is LGHNA, CDR2 YNFKEQ, per germline. CDR3 length: 15 amino acids. The CDR3 sequence is CASSPPARGPSEQYF. DNA of the CDR3: TGTGCCAGCAGCCCCCCCGCTCGGGGGCCCAGCGAGCAGTACTTC.

The gene calls are TRBV28 and TRBJ1-3; no definite D call. The V end was cut by 5 bases, the J end by 0 bases, with 11 bases between. CDR1 is MDHEN, CDR2 SYDVKM, per germline. CDR3 size: 15 residues. CDR3 sequence (DNA): TGTGCCAGCAGTCGGTTGGGGAGCTCTGGAAACACCATATATTTT. Protein product: CASSRLGSSGNTIYF.

The chain joins TRBV19 to TRBJ1-4; D call uncertain. The CDR3 consists of 15 residues. Trimming took off 2 bases at V and 5 bases at J, with 12 bases between the two ends. Germline CDR1 reads LNHDA; CDR2 reads SQIVND (reference sequence). Here the CDR3 DNA reads TGTGCCAGTAGTATACGGCTCCAGGCGAATGAAAAACTGTTTTTT. Amino acids: CASSIRLQANEKLFF.

This clone is a singleton in its sample. The chain is built from TRBV10-3 and TRBJ2-2, with D hard to call. The CDR3 sequence is 16 residues long. Per the germline V gene, CDR1 is ENHRY and CDR2 is SYGVKD. Trimming stripped 4 bases from V and 4 bases from J, with 16 bases between. The CDR3 coding sequence is TGTGCCATCAGTGTTTCCCGACCTGCGTCCACCGGGGAGCTGTTTTTT. Amino acids: CAISVSRPASTGELFF.

The chain recombines TRBV6-5 with TRBJ2-1; D unclear. Per germline, CDR1 MNHEY and CDR2 SVGAGI. The CDR3 is 10 amino acids. Trimming took 6 bases from V and 10 from J, leaving 7 bases between them. The CDR3 loop reads CASSYPEQFF. The CDR3 region has the DNA TGTGCCAGCAGCTACCCCGAGCAGTTCTTC.

The V gene is TRBV28, the J gene TRBJ1-5; D is uncertain. V lost 3 bases to trimming and J lost 3 bases, with 12 bases between them. The germline CDR1 and CDR2 sequences are MDHEN and SYDVKM. CDR3 length: 15 residues. In nucleotides, the CDR3 is TGTGCCAGCAGTTTCGTACCCGTTGCCAATCAGCCCCAGCATTTT. Translation gives CASSFVPVANQPQHF.

The chain combines TRBV10-3 with TRBJ2-7; D may correspond to TRBD1 or TRBD2 (5 bases each). Germline V gene sequence: CDR1 ENHRY, CDR2 SYGVKD. Trimming stripped 6 bases from V and 6 bases from J, with 18 bases between. CDR3 length equals 14 residues. CDR3 region: CAISQRPGPSEQYF. In nucleotides, the CDR3 is TGTGCCATCAGCCAGAGACCGGGGCCTAGCGAGCAGTACTTC.

V is TRBV24-1 and J is TRBJ2-1, with TRBD2 matching 11 bases. CDR3 size: 16 residues. Germline V CDR1 and CDR2: KGHDR, SFDVKD. Germline trimming cut 7 bases from V and 6 bases from J; bases unmatched to any gene: 10. CDR3: CATSATITSGSNEQFF. The CDR3 DNA is TGTGCCACCAGCGCAACCATAACTAGCGGGAGCAATGAGCAGTTCTTC.